The clone carrying this TCR beta chain was observed a handful of times. V was pared by 2 bases and J by 4 bases, with 18 bases between. The CDR3 loop spans 16 amino acids. Per the germline V gene, CDR1 is DFQATT and CDR2 is SNEGSKA (reference sequence). Each CDR3 protein gets one entry after TCRdb re-called the PCR reads with MiXCR. Of approximately 2,000 distinct CDR3 sequences in the sample, more than 15% were seen once. This entry comes from a study of CXCR3 chemokines and chemotherapy response in bladder cancer. V and J are TRBV20-1 and TRBJ1-3, with D perhaps matching TRBD1 (5 bases). The receptor was derived from a human donor with bladder cancer that responded to neoadjuvant chemotherapy. Collection of the sample occurred from a patient whose treatment included neoadjuvant chemotherapy. Written as DNA, the CDR3 is TGCAGTGCTAGACCAGCCCGGGGGGGTTGGGGAAACACCATATATTTT. Translation gives CSARPARGGWGNTIYF.